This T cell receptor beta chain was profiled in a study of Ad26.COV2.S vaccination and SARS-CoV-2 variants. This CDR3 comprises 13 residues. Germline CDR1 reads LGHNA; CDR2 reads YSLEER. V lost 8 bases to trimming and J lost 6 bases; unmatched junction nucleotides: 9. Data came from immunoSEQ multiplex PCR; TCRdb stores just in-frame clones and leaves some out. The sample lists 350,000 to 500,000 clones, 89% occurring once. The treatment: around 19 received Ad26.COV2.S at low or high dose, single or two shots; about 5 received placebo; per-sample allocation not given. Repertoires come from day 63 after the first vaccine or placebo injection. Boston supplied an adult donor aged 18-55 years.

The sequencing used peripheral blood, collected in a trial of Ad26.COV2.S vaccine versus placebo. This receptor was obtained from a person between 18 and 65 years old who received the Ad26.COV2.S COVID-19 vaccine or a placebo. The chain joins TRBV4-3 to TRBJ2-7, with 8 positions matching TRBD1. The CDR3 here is CASSGGQGVEQYV. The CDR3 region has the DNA TGCGCCAGCTCTGGCGGACAGGGTGTCGAGCAGTACGTC.